What follows are 8 T cell receptor beta chains derived from one specimen sequenced in a study of shared clonotypes between healthy human individuals. Clones were read by immunoSEQ multiplex PCR, and TCRdb kept only the in-frame ones, dropping some. The data contain over a million clones, roughly 96% of them singletons. The sequenced sample consisted of naive CD4+ T cells sorted from blood. As for subset: CD45RA+ positively selected. These receptors were collected from a man aged 25 to 40 in good health.

The chain uses TRBV19 and TRBJ2-7; 12 bases map to TRBD1. The germline V gene encodes CDR1 LNHDA and CDR2 SQIVND (reference sequence). The CDR3 covers 12 residues. The CDR3 sequence: CAVGTGGTEQYF. CDR3 in DNA: TGTGCGGTAGGGACAGGGGGCACGGAGCAGTACTTC.

V gene TRBV29-1 combines with J gene TRBJ2-3; no reliable D call. The V gene lost 4 bases and the J gene lost 0 bases, with 11 bases spanning the gap. The germline V gene has CDR1 SQVTM and CDR2 ANQGSEA. The CDR3 length is 14 residues. For the CDR3, the DNA is TGCAGCGTTGGTCCAATTGCTAGCACAGATACGCAGTATTTT. As protein: CSVGPIASTDTQYF.

The rearrangement uses TRBV4-1 and TRBJ2-3, with D perhaps TRBD1 (6 bases). This CDR3 region has 15 residues. V was trimmed by 1 base and J by 0 bases, leaving 8 bases between them. Germline-derived CDR1 and CDR2 are MGHRA and YSYEKL. Written as DNA, the CDR3 is TGCGCCAGCAGCCAAGCAGGGGCTAGCACAGATACGCAGTATTTT. Amino acids: CASSQAGASTDTQYF.

The V call is TRBV9, the J call TRBJ2-2; 10 positions agree with TRBD2. V lost 0 bases to trimming and J lost 0 bases; unmatched junction nucleotides: 11. The CDR3 totals 20 residues. CDR1 and CDR2 from the germline V gene are SGDLS and YYNGEE. CDR3 nucleotides: TGTGCCAGCAGCGTAGTTGGGACTAGCGAGTCCTACGCGAACACCGGGGAGCTGTTTTTT. Amino acids: CASSVVGTSESYANTGELFF. Together with reference TRBV9 and TRBJ2-2, the CDR3 gives the full variable domain: DSGVTQTPKHLITATGQRVTLRCSPRSGDLSVYWYQQSLDQGLQFLIQYYNGEERAKGNILERFSAQQFPDLHSELNLSSLELGDSALYFCASSVVGTSESYANTGELFFGEGSRLTVL.

On this clone: This sample also contains other DNA sequences that code for the same CDR3. CDR3 residues: CSVGGTYEQYF. DNA of the CDR3: TGCAGCGTTGGGGGAACCTACGAGCAGTACTTC. The gene calls are TRBV29-1 and TRBJ2-7; D unclear. Germline V gives CDR1 SQVTM, CDR2 ANQGSEA. The CDR3 sequence is 11 residues long. The V and J ends lost 4 bases and 2 bases respectively, with 6 bases between them.

Details on this clone: Other DNA sequences in the same sample also yield this CDR3. This sequence joins TRBV28 and TRBJ1-2; D is uncertain. Trimming removed 3 bases from V and 5 bases from J, with 7 bases in between. Germline CDR1 MDHEN, CDR2 SYDVKM. The length of the CDR3 is 12 residues. The CDR3 reads CASSFSNYGYTF. The DNA of the CDR3 is TGTGCCAGCAGTTTTTCGAATTATGGCTACACCTTC.

The chain uses TRBV21-1 and TRBJ2-2; TRBD2, as called in the table, went unchecked against the DNA. TRBV21-1 is listed as a pseudogene. The CDR3 runs to 16 residues. The CDR3 here is CASSPASGSFPGELFF. CDR3 coding DNA: TGTGCCAGCAGCCCTGCTAGCGGGAGTTTCCCCGGGGAGCTGTTTTTT.

The chain is built from TRBV5-4 and TRBJ1-1, with 7 nucleotides matching TRBD1. Germline CDR1 and CDR2: SGHNT and YYREEE (reference sequence). J gave up 6 bases and V 0 bases, and 8 bases lay outside the gene matches. The CDR3 contains 15 residues. The CDR3 is CASSLALQGRAEAFF. The CDR3 nucleotides are TGTGCCAGCAGCTTGGCCTTACAGGGGCGGGCTGAAGCTTTCTTT. Supplemented by reference TRBV5-4 and TRBJ1-1, the full variable domain reads ETGVTQSPTHLIKTRGQQVTLRCSSQSGHNTVSWYQQALGQGPQFIFQYYREEENGRGNFPPRFSGLQFPNYSSELNVNALELDDSALYLCASSLALQGRAEAFFGQGTRLTVV.